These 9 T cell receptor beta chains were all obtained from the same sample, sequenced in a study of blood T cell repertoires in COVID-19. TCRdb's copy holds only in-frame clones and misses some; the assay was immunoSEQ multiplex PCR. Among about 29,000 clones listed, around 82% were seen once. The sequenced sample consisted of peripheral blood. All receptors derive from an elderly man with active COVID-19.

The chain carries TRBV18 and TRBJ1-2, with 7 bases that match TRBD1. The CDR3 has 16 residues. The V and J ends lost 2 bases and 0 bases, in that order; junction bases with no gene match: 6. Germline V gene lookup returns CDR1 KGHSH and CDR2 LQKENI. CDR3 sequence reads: CASSPDGTDSNYGYTF. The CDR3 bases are TGTGCCAGCTCACCAGACGGGACAGACTCTAACTATGGCTACACCTTC.

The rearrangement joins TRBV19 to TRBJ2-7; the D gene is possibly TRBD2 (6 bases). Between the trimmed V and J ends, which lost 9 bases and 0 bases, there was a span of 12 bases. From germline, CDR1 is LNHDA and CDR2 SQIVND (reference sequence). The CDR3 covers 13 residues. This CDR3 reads CASRSRGSYEQYF. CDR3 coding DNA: TGTGCCAGCAGATCGCGGGGCTCCTACGAGCAGTACTTC.

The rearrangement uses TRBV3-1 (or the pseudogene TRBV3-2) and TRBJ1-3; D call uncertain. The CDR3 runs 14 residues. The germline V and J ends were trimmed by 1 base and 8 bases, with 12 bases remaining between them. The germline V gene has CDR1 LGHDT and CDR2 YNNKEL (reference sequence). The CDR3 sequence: CASSQGRLSDTIYF. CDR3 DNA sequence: TGTGCCAGCAGCCAAGGGAGGTTGTCGGACACCATATATTTT.

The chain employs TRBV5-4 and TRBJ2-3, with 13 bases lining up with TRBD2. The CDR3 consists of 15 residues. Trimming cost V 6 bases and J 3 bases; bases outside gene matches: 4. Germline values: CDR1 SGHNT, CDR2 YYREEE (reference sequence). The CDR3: CASKTSGGPTDTQYF. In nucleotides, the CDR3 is TGTGCCAGCAAGACTAGCGGGGGGCCTACAGATACGCAGTATTTT.

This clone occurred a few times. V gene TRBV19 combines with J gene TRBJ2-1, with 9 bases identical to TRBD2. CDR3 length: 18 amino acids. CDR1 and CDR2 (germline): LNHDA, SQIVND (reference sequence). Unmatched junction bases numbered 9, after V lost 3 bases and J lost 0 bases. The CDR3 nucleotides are TGTGCCAGTAGTATCATGGCGGGGGGGCTGGGCTCCTACAATGAGCAGTTCTTC. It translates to CASSIMAGGLGSYNEQFF.

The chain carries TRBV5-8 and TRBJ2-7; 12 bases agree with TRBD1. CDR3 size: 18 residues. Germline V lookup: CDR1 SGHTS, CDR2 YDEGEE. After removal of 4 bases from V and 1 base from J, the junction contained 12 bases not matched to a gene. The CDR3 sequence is CASSLIPGQGALSYEQYF. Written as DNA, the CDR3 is TGTGCCAGCAGCCTCATTCCGGGACAGGGGGCCCTATCCTACGAGCAGTACTTC.

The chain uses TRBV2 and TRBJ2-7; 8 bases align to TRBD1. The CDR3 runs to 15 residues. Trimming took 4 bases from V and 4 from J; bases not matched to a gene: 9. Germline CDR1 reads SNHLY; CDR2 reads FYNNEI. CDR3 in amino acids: CASSGDLTGGYEQYF. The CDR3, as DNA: TGTGCCAGCAGTGGGGATCTTACAGGGGGATACGAGCAGTACTTC.

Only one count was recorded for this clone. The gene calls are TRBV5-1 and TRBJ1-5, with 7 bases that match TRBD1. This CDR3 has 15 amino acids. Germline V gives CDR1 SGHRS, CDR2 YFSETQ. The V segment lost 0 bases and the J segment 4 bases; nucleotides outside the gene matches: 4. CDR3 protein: CASSLDRGQNQPQHF. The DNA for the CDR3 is TGCGCCAGCAGCTTGGACAGGGGACAGAATCAGCCCCAGCATTTT.

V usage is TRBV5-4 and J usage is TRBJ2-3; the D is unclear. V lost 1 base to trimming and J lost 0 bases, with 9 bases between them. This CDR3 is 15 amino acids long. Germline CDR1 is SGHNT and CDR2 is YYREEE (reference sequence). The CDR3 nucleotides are TGTGCCAGCAGCTTGCCCTCCCGGAGCACAGATACGCAGTATTTT. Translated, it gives CASSLPSRSTDTQYF.